This T cell receptor beta chain came from a study of T cell responses to AZD1222 COVID-19 vaccine. General observations from the study: Most donors were white British and more were female, and clonal diversity was possibly underestimated.

Measured with immunoSEQ multiplex PCR; TCRdb has only the in-frame clones, and not every one. The sample shows about 150,000 clones, about 92% of them seen only once. Between the trimmed V and J ends, which lost 2 bases and 4 bases, there was a span of 11 bases. Germline lookup yields CDR1 SGHTA and CDR2 FQGTGA. CDR3 length: 15 amino acids. As for this clone: The antigen is unknown.

This TCR was recovered from an adult in good health. This chain joins TRBV7-3 and TRBJ2-2, with a tentative D call TRBD1 (5 bases). The sample was peripheral blood, taken on day 0 of AZD1222 vaccination. In DNA, the CDR3 is TGTGCCAGCAGCTTAGCAGGGTTTAGCACCGGGGAGCTGTTTTTT. Its translation is CASSLAGFSTGELFF.